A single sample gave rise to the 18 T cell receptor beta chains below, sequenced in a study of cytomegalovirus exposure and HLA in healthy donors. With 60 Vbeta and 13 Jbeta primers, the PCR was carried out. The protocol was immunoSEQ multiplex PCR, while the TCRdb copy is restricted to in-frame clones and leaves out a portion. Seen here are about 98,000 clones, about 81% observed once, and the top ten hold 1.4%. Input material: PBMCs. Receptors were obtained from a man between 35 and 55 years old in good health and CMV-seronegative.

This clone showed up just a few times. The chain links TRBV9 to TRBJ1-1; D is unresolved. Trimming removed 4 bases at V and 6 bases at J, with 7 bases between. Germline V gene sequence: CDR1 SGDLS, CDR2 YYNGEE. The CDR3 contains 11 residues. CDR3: CASSPIAEAFF. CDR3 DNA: TGTGCCAGCAGCCCTATTGCTGAAGCTTTCTTT.

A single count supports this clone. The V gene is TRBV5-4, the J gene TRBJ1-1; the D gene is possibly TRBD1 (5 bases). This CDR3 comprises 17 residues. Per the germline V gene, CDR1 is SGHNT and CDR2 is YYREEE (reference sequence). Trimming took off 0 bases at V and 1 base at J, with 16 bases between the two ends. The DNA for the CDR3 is TGTGCCAGCAGCTTGGCCGATTTTTCAGGGAAGAACACTGAAGCTTTCTTT. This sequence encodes CASSLADFSGKNTEAFF. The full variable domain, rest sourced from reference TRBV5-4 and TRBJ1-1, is ETGVTQSPTHLIKTRGQQVTLRCSSQSGHNTVSWYQQALGQGPQFIFQYYREEENGRGNFPPRFSGLQFPNYSSELNVNALELDDSALYLCASSLADFSGKNTEAFFGQGTRLTVV.

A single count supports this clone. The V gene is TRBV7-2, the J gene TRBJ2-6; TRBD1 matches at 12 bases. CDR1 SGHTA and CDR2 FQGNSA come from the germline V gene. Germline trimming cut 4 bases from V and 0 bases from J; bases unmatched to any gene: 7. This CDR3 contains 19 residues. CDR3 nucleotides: TGTGCCAGCAGCTGGAGAGGGACAGGGGGCTCCTCTGGGGCCAACGTCCTGACTTTC. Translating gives CASSWRGTGGSSGANVLTF.

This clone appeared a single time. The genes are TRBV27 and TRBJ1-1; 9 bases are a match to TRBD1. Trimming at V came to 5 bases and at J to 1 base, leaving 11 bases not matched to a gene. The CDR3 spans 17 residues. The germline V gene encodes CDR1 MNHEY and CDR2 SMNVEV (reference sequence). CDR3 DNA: TGTGCCAGCAGTGCGCGAACAGGGGGCAGGGGGAACACTGAAGCTTTCTTT. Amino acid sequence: CASSARTGGRGNTEAFF.

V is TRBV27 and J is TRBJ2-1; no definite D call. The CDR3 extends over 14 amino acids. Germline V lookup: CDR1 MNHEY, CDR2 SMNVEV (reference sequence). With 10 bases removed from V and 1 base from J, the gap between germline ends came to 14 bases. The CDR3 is CAIRSQVSYNEQFF. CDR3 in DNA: TGTGCCATCCGATCCCAGGTTTCCTACAATGAGCAGTTCTTC.

CDR3 sequence: CASSLNTGSLNTEAFF. The CDR3 DNA follows: TGTGCCAGCAGCTTAAATACAGGGTCCTTGAACACTGAAGCTTTCTTT. V is TRBV7-2 and J is TRBJ1-1, with D possibly being TRBD1 (6 bases). V gave up 2 bases and J gave up 0 bases, with 13 bases separating them. This CDR3 has 16 amino acids. From germline, CDR1 is SGHTA and CDR2 FQGNSA.

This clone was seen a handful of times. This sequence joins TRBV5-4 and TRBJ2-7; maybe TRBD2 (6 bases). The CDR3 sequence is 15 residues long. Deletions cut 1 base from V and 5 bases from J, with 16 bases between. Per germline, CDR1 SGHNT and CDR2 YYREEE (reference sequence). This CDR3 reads CASSLTLASVHEQYF. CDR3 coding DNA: TGTGCCAGCAGCTTGACTCTAGCGTCCGTCCACGAGCAGTACTTC. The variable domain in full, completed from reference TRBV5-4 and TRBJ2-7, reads ETGVTQSPTHLIKTRGQQVTLRCSSQSGHNTVSWYQQALGQGPQFIFQYYREEENGRGNFPPRFSGLQFPNYSSELNVNALELDDSALYLCASSLTLASVHEQYFGPGTRLTVT.

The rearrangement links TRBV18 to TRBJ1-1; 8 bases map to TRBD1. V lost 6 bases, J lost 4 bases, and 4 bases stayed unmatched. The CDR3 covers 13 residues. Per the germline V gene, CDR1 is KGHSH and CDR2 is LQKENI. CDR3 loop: CASSSQGGTEAFF. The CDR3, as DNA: TGTGCCAGCTCCTCACAGGGGGGCACTGAAGCTTTCTTT.

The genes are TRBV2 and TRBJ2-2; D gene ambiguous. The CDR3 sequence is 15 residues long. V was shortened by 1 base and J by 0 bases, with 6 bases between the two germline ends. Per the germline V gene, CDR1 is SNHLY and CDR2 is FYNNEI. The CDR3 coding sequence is TGTGCCAGCAGTGAAGGAGCTTCGAACACCGGGGAGCTGTTTTTT. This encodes CASSEGASNTGELFF.

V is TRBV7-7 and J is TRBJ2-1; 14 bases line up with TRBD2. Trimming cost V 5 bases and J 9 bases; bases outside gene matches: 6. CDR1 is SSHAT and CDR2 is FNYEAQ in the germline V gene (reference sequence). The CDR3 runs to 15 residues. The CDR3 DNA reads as TGTGCCAGCAGCCTCGGACTAGCGGGGGGCGGTGAGCAGTTCTTC. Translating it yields CASSLGLAGGGEQFF.

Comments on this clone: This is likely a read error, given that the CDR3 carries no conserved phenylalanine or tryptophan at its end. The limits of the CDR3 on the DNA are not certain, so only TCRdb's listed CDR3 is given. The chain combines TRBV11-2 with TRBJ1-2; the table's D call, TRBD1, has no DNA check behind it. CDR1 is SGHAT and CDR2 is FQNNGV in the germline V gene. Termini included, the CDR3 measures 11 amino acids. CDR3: CASSELGPPAV.

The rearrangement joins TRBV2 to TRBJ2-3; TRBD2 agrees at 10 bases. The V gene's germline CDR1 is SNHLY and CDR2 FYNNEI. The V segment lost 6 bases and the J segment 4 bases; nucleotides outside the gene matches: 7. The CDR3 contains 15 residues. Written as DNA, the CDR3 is TGTGCCAGCAGCCGAGCGGGGGGGGGCCCAGATACGCAGTATTTT. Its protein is CASSRAGGGPDTQYF. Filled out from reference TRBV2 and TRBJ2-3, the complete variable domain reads EPEVTQTPSHQVTQMGQEVILRCVPISNHLYFYWYRQILGQKVEFLVSFYNNEISEKSEIFDDQFSVERPDGSNFTLKIRSTKLEDSAMYFCASSRAGGGPDTQYFGPGTRLTVL.

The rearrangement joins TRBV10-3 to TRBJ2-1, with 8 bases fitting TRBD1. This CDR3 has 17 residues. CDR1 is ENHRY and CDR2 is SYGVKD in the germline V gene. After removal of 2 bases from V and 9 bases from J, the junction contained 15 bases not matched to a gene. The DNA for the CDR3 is TGTGCCATCAGTGAGAAATTCCGGGACAGGATCTTGAGTGAGCAGTTCTTC. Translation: CAISEKFRDRILSEQFF.

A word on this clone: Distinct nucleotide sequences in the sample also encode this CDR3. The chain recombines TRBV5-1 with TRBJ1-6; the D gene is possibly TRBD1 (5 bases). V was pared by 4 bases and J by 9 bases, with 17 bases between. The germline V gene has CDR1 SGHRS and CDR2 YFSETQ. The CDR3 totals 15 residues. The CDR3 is CASSPGAGPSSPLHF. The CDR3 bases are TGCGCCAGCAGCCCTGGTGCAGGGCCCAGTTCACCCCTCCACTTT.

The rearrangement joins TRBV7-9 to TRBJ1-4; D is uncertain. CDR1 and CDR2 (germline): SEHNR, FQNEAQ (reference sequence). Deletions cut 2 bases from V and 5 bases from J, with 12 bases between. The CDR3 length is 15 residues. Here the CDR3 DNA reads TGTGCCAGCAGCTTAAGTTTGGCAAGAAATGAAAAACTGTTTTTT. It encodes CASSLSLARNEKLFF.

Here the CDR3 DNA reads TGTGCCAGCAGAGCTTTAGGGAGCCGGGGTACTGGAAACACCATATATTTT. Its protein product is CASRALGSRGTGNTIYF. The chain employs TRBV5-8 and TRBJ1-3; no clear D. This CDR3 contains 17 residues. Trimming removed 5 bases at V and 2 bases at J, with 20 bases between. CDR1 and CDR2 (germline): SGHTS, YDEGEE.

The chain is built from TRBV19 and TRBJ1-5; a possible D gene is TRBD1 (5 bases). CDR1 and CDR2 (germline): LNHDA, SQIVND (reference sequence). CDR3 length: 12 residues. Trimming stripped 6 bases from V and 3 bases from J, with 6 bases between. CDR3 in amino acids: CASSRVNQPQHF. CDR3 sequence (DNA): TGTGCCAGTAGCAGGGTCAATCAGCCCCAGCATTTT.

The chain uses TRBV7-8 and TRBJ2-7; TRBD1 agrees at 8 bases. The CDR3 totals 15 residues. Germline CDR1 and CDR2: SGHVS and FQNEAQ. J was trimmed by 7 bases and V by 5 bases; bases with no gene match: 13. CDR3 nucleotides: TGTGCCAGCAGCACCTCCGGACAGGGACGTTGGGAGCAGTACTTC. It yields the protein CASSTSGQGRWEQYF.